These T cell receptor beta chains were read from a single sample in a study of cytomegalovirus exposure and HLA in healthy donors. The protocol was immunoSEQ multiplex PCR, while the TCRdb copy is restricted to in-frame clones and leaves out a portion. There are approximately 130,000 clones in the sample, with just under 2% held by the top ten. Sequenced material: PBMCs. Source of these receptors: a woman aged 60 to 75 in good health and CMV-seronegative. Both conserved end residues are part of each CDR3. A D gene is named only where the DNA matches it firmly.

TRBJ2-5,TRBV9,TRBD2,TGTGCCAGCAGCGTACTCCCCCTAGCGGGATCACAGCAAGAGACCCAGTACTTC,CASSVLPLAGSQQETQYF
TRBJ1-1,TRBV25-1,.,TGTGCCAGCAGTGATTTTGGGGGGGCAAGAACTGAAGCTTTCTTT,CASSDFGGARTEAFF
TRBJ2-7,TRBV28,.,TGTGCCAGCAGTCCGTACCCCATAGTTGCCTACGAGCAGTACTTC,CASSPYPIVAYEQYF
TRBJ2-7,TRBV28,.,TGTGCCAGCAGTTTGGGGGCCGAGCAGTACTTC,CASSLGAEQYF
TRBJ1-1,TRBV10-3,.,TGTGCCACAACCACAGGGCTGAACACTGAAGCTTTCTTT,CATTTGLNTEAFF
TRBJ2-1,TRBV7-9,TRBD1,TGTGCCAGCACCCGACAGGGAAAGTTCTTC,CASTRQGKFF
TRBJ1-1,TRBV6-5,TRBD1,TGTGCCAGCAGTCGGGACAGGGGAACTGAAGCTTTCTTT,CASSRDRGTEAFF
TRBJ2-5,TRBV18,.,TGTGCCAGCTCACCACCACGGGTTACGGAGACCCAGTACTTC,CASSPPRVTETQYF
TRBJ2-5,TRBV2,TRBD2,TGTGCCAGCAGCCCCCGGACTAGTCTAGGAGAGACCCAGTACTTC,CASSPRTSLGETQYF
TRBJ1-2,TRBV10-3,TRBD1,TGTGCCATCAGTGAGTCCCGGGACAGGACACGCTACACCTTC,CAISESRDRTRYTF
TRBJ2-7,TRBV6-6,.,TGTGCCAGCAGACAGAGCTACGAGCAGTACTTC,CASRQSYEQYF
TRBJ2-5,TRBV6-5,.,TGTGCCAGCAGTAAAACGCGGTACCAAGAGACCCAGTACTTC,CASSKTRYQETQYF
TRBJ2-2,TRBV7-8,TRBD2,TGTGCCAGCAGCTTAAGGACTAGCGGGGGGGCCGGAGGCGGGGAGCTGTTTTTT,CASSLRTSGGAGGGELFF
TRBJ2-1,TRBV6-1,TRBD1,TGTGCCAGCAGAGGCAGACAGGGGGCTTACAATGAGCAGTTCTTC,CASRGRQGAYNEQFF
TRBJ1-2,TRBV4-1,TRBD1,TGCGCCAGCAGCCAACCGATGAGGGACAGGGTGAACTATGGCTACACCTTC,CASSQPMRDRVNYGYTF
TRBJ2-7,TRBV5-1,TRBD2,TGCGCCAGCAGCTTGGATGGTAGCGGGGCCGACGAGCAGTACTTC,CASSLDGSGADEQYF
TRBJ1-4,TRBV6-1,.,TGTGCCAGCGAGGGTGCAACTAATGAAAAACTGTTTTTT,CASEGATNEKLFF
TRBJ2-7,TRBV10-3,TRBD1,TGTGCCATCAGTGTCAAGGGGACACAGGGGAGCGAGCAGTACTTC,CAISVKGTQGSEQYF
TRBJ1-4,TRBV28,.,TGTGCCAGCAGTTTTGGCAGGGGATGGTTTTTT,CASSFGRGWFF
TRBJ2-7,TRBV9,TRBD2,TGTGCCAGCAGCGTAGAAGGACTAGCGGGAATCTACGAGCAGTACTTC,CASSVEGLAGIYEQYF
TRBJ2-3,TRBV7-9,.,TGTGCCAGCAGCCCTCAGGGTTTGGGCACAGATACGCAGTATTTT,CASSPQGLGTDTQYF
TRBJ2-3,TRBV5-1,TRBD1,TGCGCCAGCAGCCTGGACAGGGGGGGCCCAGATACGCAGTATTTT,CASSLDRGGPDTQYF
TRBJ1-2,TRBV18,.,TGTGCCAGCTCACCACCACAGGGCTTGGAGGGCTACACCTTC,CASSPPQGLEGYTF
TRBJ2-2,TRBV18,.,TGTGCCAGCTCACTCACAGGGTCCCTATCCATCACCGGGGAGCTGTTTTTT,CASSLTGSLSITGELFF
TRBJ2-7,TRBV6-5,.,TGTGCCAGCAGTCCCCGTGGGCAGGCCCCCTACGAGCAGTACTTC,CASSPRGQAPYEQYF
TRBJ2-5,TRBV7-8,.,TGTGCCAGCAGCGCACGAGGGGAGACCCAGTACTTC,CASSARGETQYF
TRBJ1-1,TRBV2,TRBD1,TGTGCCAGCAGCGGACAGGGGAGAACTGAAGCTTTCTTT,CASSGQGRTEAFF
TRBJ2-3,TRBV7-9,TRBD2,TGTGCCAGCAGCTCCCCCCGCGGGGGAGTCACAGATACGCAGTATTTT,CASSSPRGGVTDTQYF
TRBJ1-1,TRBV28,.,TGTGCCAGCAGTTTAGGGGGAGGGAACACTGAAGCTTTCTTT,CASSLGGGNTEAFF
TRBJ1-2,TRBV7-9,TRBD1,TGTGCCACCCTTTCTCAGGGGGCGTCTTACTATGGCTACACCTTC,CATLSQGASYYGYTF
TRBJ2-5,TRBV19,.,TGTGCCACCTCTCCGACAGTTCGAGAGACCCAGTACTTC,CATSPTVRETQYF
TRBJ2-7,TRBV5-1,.,TGCGCCAGCAGCTTGGACAGATACCTTCAGATCTTC,CASSLDRYLQIF
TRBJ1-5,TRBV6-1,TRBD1,TGTGCCAGCAGTGGGGGGGGCAGGGGGCTTCAGCCCCAGCATTTT,CASSGGGRGLQPQHF
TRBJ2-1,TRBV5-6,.,TGTGCCAGCAGCCTAGAAGTTGTGCAGTTCTTC,CASSLEVVQFF
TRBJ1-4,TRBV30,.,TGTGCCTGGAGGCCTCCGACGACGGGGGGGGGAAAACTGTTTTTT,CAWRPPTTGGGKLFF
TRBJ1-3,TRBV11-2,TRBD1,TGTGCCAGCAGCCTGGGACAGGTCCCCGGAAACACCATATATTTT,CASSLGQVPGNTIYF
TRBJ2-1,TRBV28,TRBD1,TGTGCCAGCAGTTCGCCCGGACAGGGGGGTTACAATGAGCAGTTCTTC,CASSSPGQGGYNEQFF
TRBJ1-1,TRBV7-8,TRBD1,TGTGCCAGCAGCTTATACAGGGGGACTGAAGCTTTCTTT,CASSLYRGTEAFF
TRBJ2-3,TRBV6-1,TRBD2,TGTGCCAGCAGTGAAAGGACTAGCGGGGGGGTATCAGATACGCAGTATTTT,CASSERTSGGVSDTQYF
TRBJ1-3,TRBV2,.,TGTGCCAGCAGTCTTGTTTCTGGAAACACCATATATTTT,CASSLVSGNTIYF
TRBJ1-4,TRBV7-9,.,TGTGCCAGCAGGGGGGCAGGGCACGAAAAACTGTTTTTT,CASRGAGHEKLFF
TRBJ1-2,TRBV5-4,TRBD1,TGTGCCAGCAGCCCAACCACTTACAGGGGGATTAACTATGGCTACACCTTC,CASSPTTYRGINYGYTF
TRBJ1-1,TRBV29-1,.,TGCAGCGTTGAGGGGGCAGGGGCAGACACTGAAGCTTTCTTT,CSVEGAGADTEAFF
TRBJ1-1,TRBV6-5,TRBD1,TGTGCCAGCAGAAGCACAGGGGGAGCGAACACTGAAGCTTTCTTT,CASRSTGGANTEAFF
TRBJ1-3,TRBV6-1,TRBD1,TGTGCCAGCAACCAAGACAGGGGGAACACCATATATTTT,CASNQDRGNTIYF
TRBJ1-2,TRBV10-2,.,TGCGCCAGCAGTGAGCAGGGGATCAACTATGGCTACACCTTC,CASSEQGINYGYTF
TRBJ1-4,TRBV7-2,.,TGTGCCAGCAGCTTGAGGTCCACAACTAATGAAAAACTGTTTTTT,CASSLRSTTNEKLFF
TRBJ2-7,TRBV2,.,TGTGCCAGCAGTGATTTGGGGGCGGCGATTTCCTACGAGCAGTACTTC,CASSDLGAAISYEQYF
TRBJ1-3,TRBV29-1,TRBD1,TGCGGAACCTTTGAGGGACAGGGAAACACCATATATTTT,CGTFEGQGNTIYF